The 19 T cell receptor beta chains presented below share a single source sample, sequenced in a study of molecular identifiers for immune sequencing clone quantification. TCRdb re-derived calls from the PCR reads in MiXCR, one entry per CDR3 protein. The repertoire has approximately 590,000 distinct CDR3 sequences, roughly 25% of them found once; the top ten carry about 0.84%. Sequencing was done on a sample of naive CD8+ T cells from blood, with Jurkat cell RNA spiked in. Subset noted: FACS-sorted CD8+CD4-CCR7+CD45RA+ naive T cells. These receptors all stem from a human donor in good health. Some libraries in this study had Jurkat cell RNA spiked in.

This clonotype was observed at least ten times. This chain links TRBV28 with TRBJ2-3, with D possibly TRBD1 on 5 matching bases. Germline assignment: CDR1 MDHEN and CDR2 SYDVKM. The CDR3 covers 14 residues. V was clipped by 4 bases and J by 6 bases, with 14 bases between them. As DNA, the CDR3 is TGTGCCAGCAGTTCTAAGGGGTTTATGGATACGCAGTATTTT. Its protein product is CASSSKGFMDTQYF.

This clonotype was observed a few times. This chain uses TRBV30 with TRBJ1-2, with 8 bases that match TRBD1. After removal of 0 bases from V and 7 bases from J, the junction contained 10 bases not matched to a gene. The CDR3 contains 15 residues. CDR1 and CDR2 from the germline V gene are GTSNPN and SVGIG (reference sequence). This CDR3 is CAWSVGFPGGVGYTF. Here the CDR3 DNA reads TGTGCCTGGAGTGTAGGATTTCCAGGGGGCGTTGGCTACACCTTC.

On this clonotype itself: This clone may be a read error of a much larger clone one base away. This chain links TRBV20-1 with TRBJ2-7; D uncertain. CDR1 and CDR2 from the germline V gene are DFQATT and SNEGSKA (reference sequence). The CDR3 runs 14 residues. V was pared by 0 bases and J by 2 bases, with 11 bases between. The CDR3 spells CSARDVEWAYEQYF. Written as DNA, the CDR3 is TGCAGTGCTAGAGATGTCGAGTGGGCCTACGAGCAGTACTTC.

This clonotype was counted only a few times. This chain links TRBV6-5 with TRBJ2-7; D is unclear. CDR3 length: 12 amino acids. The V gene lost 4 bases and the J gene lost 6 bases, with 10 bases spanning the gap. CDR1 MNHEY and CDR2 SVGAGI come from the germline V gene. The CDR3 DNA reads as TGTGCCAGCAGTTCCCCCTCCCGCGAGCAGTACTTC. It translates to CASSSPSREQYF.

This clonotype was observed a few times. The chain recombines TRBV11-2 with TRBJ2-7; D remains ambiguous. The CDR3 is 14 residues long. CDR1 and CDR2 (germline): SGHAT, FQNNGV. With 7 bases removed from V and 1 base from J, the gap between germline ends came to 14 bases. CDR3 sequence reads: CASKSKAPSYEQYF. For the CDR3, the DNA is TGTGCCAGCAAGTCAAAGGCACCATCCTACGAGCAGTACTTC.

The rearrangement uses TRBV5-6 and TRBJ2-4; 10 nucleotides line up with TRBD2. The CDR3 is 19 residues long. Trimming cost V 7 bases and J 5 bases; bases outside gene matches: 21. Germline V CDR1 and CDR2: SGHDT, YYEEEE. DNA for the CDR3: TGTGCCAGCGACAGAAGGGTACGGCTAGCGGGGGCCGGAGAAAACATTCAGTACTTC. This gives the protein CASDRRVRLAGAGENIQYF.

The J gene is TRBJ2-7, the V gene TRBV5-6, with TRBD2 identical over 14 bases. This CDR3 comprises 16 residues. Germline values: CDR1 SGHDT, CDR2 YYEEEE. J was trimmed by 3 bases and V by 4 bases; bases with no gene match: 6. The CDR3 DNA follows: TGTGCCAGCAGCAGACCCGGGACTAGCGGGGGCTACGAGCAGTACTTC. Translation: CASSRPGTSGGYEQYF.

This clonotype was recorded many times. The genes are TRBV13 and TRBJ2-3; 9 bases are shared with TRBD1. Germline V gene sequence: CDR1 PRHDT, CDR2 FYEKMQ (reference sequence). Unmatched junction bases numbered 6, after V lost 6 bases and J lost 2 bases. The CDR3 is made up of 15 amino acids. This chain's CDR3 is CASSSQGAHTDTQYF. Here the CDR3 DNA reads TGTGCCAGCAGTTCACAGGGGGCACACACAGATACGCAGTATTTT.

This chain joins TRBV5-1 and TRBJ2-7; D gene uncertain. From germline, CDR1 is SGHRS and CDR2 YFSETQ. Trimming removed 0 bases at V and 9 bases at J, with 16 bases between. The CDR3 sequence is 14 residues long. The CDR3 nucleotides are TGCGCCAGCAGCTTGGCCGGCAGCCCCTCCGCGCAGTACTTC. It specifies CASSLAGSPSAQYF.

This clonotype was seen ten or more times. V is TRBV5-4 and J is TRBJ2-6, with a possible D match to TRBD1 (6 bases). The CDR3 runs to 18 residues. Trimming left V 4 bases short and J 0 bases short, with 17 bases between. Germline V gene sequence: CDR1 SGHNT, CDR2 YYREEE (reference sequence). CDR3 nucleotide sequence: TGTGCCAGCAGCCGTCCGGGACACCAGAGCTCTGGGGCCAACGTCCTGACTTTC. This translates into CASSRPGHQSSGANVLTF.

This clonotype was picked up one time. Possible read error: a much larger clone is one base away. This is likely a read error, given that the CDR3 carries no conserved phenylalanine or tryptophan at its end. The chain combines TRBV5-1 with TRBJ2-1, with no clear D. Germline-derived CDR1 and CDR2 are SGHRS and YFSETQ. This CDR3 is 12 amino acids long. V was cut by 6 bases and J by 1 base, with 5 bases left in between. For the CDR3, the DNA is TGCGCCAGCACCGCGTCCTACAATGAGCAGTTCTCC. Amino acid sequence: CASTASYNEQFS.

V gene TRBV20-1 combines with J gene TRBJ2-5; D might be TRBD2 (6 bases). Trimming removed 0 bases at V and 5 bases at J, with 13 bases between. The CDR3 is made up of 14 amino acids. Germline V lookup: CDR1 DFQATT, CDR2 SNEGSKA (reference sequence). The CDR3 sequence is CSARDRTGRETQYF. DNA for the CDR3: TGCAGTGCTAGAGATAGGACTGGGAGGGAGACCCAGTACTTC.

This clonotype was seen repeatedly, ten times or more. The rearrangement joins TRBV25-1 to TRBJ2-5; possible D gene TRBD1, 5 bases. V shed 5 bases and J shed 3 bases, with 13 bases lying between them. Looked up from germline, CDR1 is MGHDK and CDR2 is SYGVNS. This CDR3 comprises 14 residues. CDR3 in DNA: TGTGCCAGCAGTTTTCAGGGTAGAGAAGAGACCCAGTACTTC. Protein: CASSFQGREETQYF.

As for this clonotype: A much larger clone lies one base from this, so it may be a read error. In this CDR3 the conserved last residue, phenylalanine or tryptophan, is missing, so a read error is likely. This chain joins TRBV5-1 and TRBJ2-3; TRBD2 matches 12 bases. V was clipped by 1 base and J by 3 bases; unmatched bases: 6. In germline, CDR1 is SGHRS, CDR2 YFSETQ. The CDR3 runs 17 residues. The CDR3 loop is CASSLRQTSGSTDTQYS. The CDR3 DNA reads as TGCGCCAGCAGCTTGCGCCAGACTAGCGGGAGTACAGATACGCAGTATTCT.

The chain joins TRBV24-1 to TRBJ2-1; D ambiguous. The CDR3 consists of 11 residues. V gave up 7 bases and J gave up 8 bases, with 8 bases separating them. The V gene's germline CDR1 is KGHDR and CDR2 SFDVKD. CDR3 coding DNA: TGTGCCACCAGCCTGGGCGATGAGCAGTTCTTC. It yields the protein CATSLGDEQFF.

This clonotype was observed many times. The J gene is TRBJ1-3, the V gene TRBV15; D is unclear. The CDR3 has 13 residues. With 4 bases removed from V and 0 bases from J, the gap between germline ends came to 4 bases. Germline V gives CDR1 LNHNV, CDR2 YYDKDF (reference sequence). The CDR3 here is CATSKSSGNTIYF. In DNA form, the CDR3 reads TGTGCCACCAGCAAAAGCTCTGGAAACACCATATATTTT.

This clonotype turned up a few times. The chain employs TRBV4-1 and TRBJ2-3; D unclear. The germline V gene has CDR1 MGHRA and CDR2 YSYEKL. The V end was cut by 0 bases, the J end by 8 bases, with 9 bases between. The CDR3 has 13 amino acids. This chain's CDR3 is CASSQDGSVTQYF. The CDR3 nucleotides read TGCGCCAGCAGCCAAGATGGGTCGGTTACGCAGTATTTT.

This clonotype appeared many times. This sequence joins TRBV5-1 and TRBJ2-1, with 11 bases lining up with TRBD2. V was clipped by 4 bases and J by 0 bases; unmatched bases: 18. CDR3 length: 21 amino acids. CDR1 is SGHRS and CDR2 is YFSETQ in the germline V gene. In nucleotides, the CDR3 is TGCGCCAGCAGCCCCTTGGAGGGGGGACTAGCGGTCCCTATCTCCTACAATGAGCAGTTCTTC. Translating it yields CASSPLEGGLAVPISYNEQFF.

V is TRBV24-1 and J is TRBJ2-1; the D is unclear. V lost 2 bases, J lost 4 bases, and 5 bases lay in between. Germline V gives CDR1 KGHDR, CDR2 SFDVKD. The CDR3 is 13 amino acids. The CDR3 sequence is CATSDWGYNEQFF. In nucleotides, the CDR3 is TGTGCCACCAGTGATTGGGGTTACAATGAGCAGTTCTTC.